This T cell receptor beta chain came from a study of type 1 and type 2 diabetes patients. The sample holds a few counts of this clonotype. The V gene lost 6 bases and the J gene lost 10 bases, with 16 bases spanning the gap. From germline, CDR1 is LNHDA and CDR2 SQIVND (reference sequence). The CDR3 covers 14 residues. Amplification started from genomic DNA. Multiplex PCR with 30 forward and 13 reverse primers amplified the TCR beta CDR3. From the multiplex PCR reads, TCRdb called clonotypes with MiXCR, one entry per CDR3 protein. The data show 270,000 or so distinct CDR3 sequences, roughly 48% seen once.

The receptor comes from a young man with type 2 diabetes. Sample: peripheral blood mononuclear cells (PBMCs). This chain links TRBV19 with TRBJ1-6; D may be TRBD1 (5 bases). CDR3 nucleotides: TGTGCCAGTAGCGACGCCGGGACGACCTCACCCCTCCACTTT. It is translated as CASSDAGTTSPLHF.